A selection of T cell receptor beta chains follows, all from one sample in a study of blood T cell repertoires in COVID-19. Method: immunoSEQ multiplex PCR; TCRdb's copy keeps in-frame clones and lacks some. The sample includes under 300,000 clones, 60% to 75% seen only once; the top ten take 2.5% to 4%. Sequenced material: peripheral blood. The receptor source for this set is a woman of 80 years or more with acute or convalescent COVID-19. CDR3s include the opening cysteine and the closing phenylalanine or tryptophan. The listing skips clone size in some rows; elsewhere it reads once, few, many or a size class.

clone_size: NA
v_call: TRBV10-3
cdr3_aa: CAITDFWTADYGYTF

clone_size: NA
v_call: TRBV7-9
cdr3_aa: CASSSDGSAYEQYF

clone_size: NA
v_call: TRBV9
cdr3_aa: CASSAVGLAVPTGELFF

clone_size: NA
v_call: TRBV5-1
cdr3_aa: CASSSLPQETQYF

clone_size: many
v_call: TRBV21-1
cdr3_aa: CASSRKGVRDRGGNQPQHF

clone_size: NA
v_call: TRBV25-1
cdr3_aa: CASSEGGRGPEQYF

clone_size: NA
v_call: TRBV2
cdr3_aa: CASSAQGLGEQYF

clone_size: NA
v_call: TRBV7-6
cdr3_aa: CASSPSDTSGANVLTF

clone_size: NA
v_call: TRBV19
cdr3_aa: CASSMPGYGANVLTF

clone_size: NA
v_call: TRBV6-2/TRBV6-3
cdr3_aa: CASSPATSGRAETQYF

clone_size: NA
v_call: TRBV2
cdr3_aa: CASSETYEQYF

clone_size: few
v_call: TRBV5-1
cdr3_aa: CASSHGQTYEQYF

clone_size: once
v_call: TRBV12-3/TRBV12-4
cdr3_aa: CASSFQIWTEAFF

clone_size: few
v_call: TRBV18
cdr3_aa: CASSPGTGGIYEQYF

clone_size: NA
v_call: TRBV7-6
cdr3_aa: CASSSDSIKTGGVLGGNQPQHF

clone_size: NA
v_call: TRBV19
cdr3_aa: CASSPDRVNSPLHF

clone_size: NA
v_call: TRBV14
cdr3_aa: CASSATVGLFF

clone_size: NA
v_call: TRBV6-5
cdr3_aa: CASMETAYSLLFF

clone_size: once
v_call: TRBV7-9
cdr3_aa: CASSLDRGQLLTPLHF

clone_size: NA
v_call: TRBV7-9
cdr3_aa: CASSLQGANSPLHF

clone_size: NA
v_call: TRBV29-1
cdr3_aa: CSLKRQGPYNEQFF

clone_size: once
v_call: TRBV6-6
cdr3_aa: CASSFSEISYNEQFF

clone_size: few
v_call: TRBV10-3
cdr3_aa: CAISGMGLGNTIYF

clone_size: NA
v_call: TRBV2
cdr3_aa: CASSLYGQGMETQYF

clone_size: few
v_call: TRBV3-1/TRBV3-2
cdr3_aa: CASSQDLTGVDEQFF

clone_size: NA
v_call: TRBV6-8
cdr3_aa: CASSTLQGVGDYGYTF

clone_size: NA
v_call: TRBV6-2/TRBV6-3
cdr3_aa: CASSHRGEAFF

clone_size: once
v_call: TRBV2
cdr3_aa: CASSPTGPRETQYF

clone_size: NA
v_call: TRBV7-9
cdr3_aa: CASSLRQGTNEKLFF

clone_size: NA
v_call: TRBV11-2
cdr3_aa: CASSPGDVTQYF

clone_size: NA
v_call: TRBV7-2
cdr3_aa: CASSLRRNTEAFF

clone_size: NA
v_call: TRBV7-2
cdr3_aa: CASSLVQARETQYF